This TCR beta chain was captured by sequencing in a study of OX40 agonist ivuxolimab in advanced cancers. Across the study: Dose-escalation cases comprised hepatocellular carcinoma, melanoma, renal cell or head and neck cancer. Study conclusions and caveats: Low normalized T-cell clonal expansion was also seen in some nonresponders.

Germline V gives CDR1 SGHVS, CDR2 FQNEAQ. V shed 5 bases, J shed 0 bases, and the junction held 4 bases outside the gene matches. CDR3 size: 15 residues. Profiling relied on immunoSEQ multiplex PCR, and the TCRdb table lists in-frame clones only, not all of them. The table has around 71,000 clones, approximately 78% seen once. On this clone itself: No antigen is known for it.

Sample: CD4+ or CD8+ T cells sorted from blood, taken in a trial of the OX40 agonist ivuxolimab. The rearrangement joins TRBV7-8 to TRBJ2-7; 10 bases align to TRBD2. This receptor was obtained from an adult with an advanced solid tumor such as melanoma, head and neck, liver or kidney cancer. CDR3 DNA: TGTGCCAGCAGCAATGGACTAGCGGCCTCCTACGAGCAGTACTTC. Its protein product is CASSNGLAASYEQYF. The full variable domain, its missing parts supplied by reference TRBV7-8 and TRBJ2-7, is GAGVSQSPRYKVAKRGQDVALRCDPISGHVSLFWYQQALGQGPEFLTYFQNEAQLDKSGLPSDRFFAERPEGSVSTLKIQRTQQEDSAVYLCASSNGLAASYEQYFGPGTRLTVT.